This record concerns one TCR beta chain sequence. This sample was taken from a study of blood T cell repertoires in COVID-19. For the study at large: Samples taken during acute and convalescent COVID-19 were collected in the United States, Italy and Spain. Sample material is recorded as cDNA or gDNA derived from T cells, B-cell-depleted T cells, or PBMCs.

In the original analysis: Reference gene primer amplification yielded estimated nucleated cell counts. The protocol was immunoSEQ multiplex PCR, while the TCRdb copy is restricted to in-frame clones and leaves out a portion. V and J calls plus clone size are reproduced from that table; the DNA served to infer D and trimming. The sample shows more than 85,000 clones, about 88% of them seen only once. V was cut by 7 bases and J by 0 bases, with 19 bases left in between. The CDR3 is 16 amino acids. Per germline, CDR1 MNHEY and CDR2 SMNVEV (reference sequence). The chain uses TRBV27 and TRBJ2-7; perhaps TRBD1 as D (5 bases). Material for sequencing was peripheral blood. The source of this sequence is a woman older than 75 with acute or convalescent COVID-19. As DNA, the CDR3 is TGTGCCAGCACTCCCTTAGGGGCACAGGCCTCCTACGAGCAGTACTTC. Its protein product is CASTPLGAQASYEQYF.